This T cell receptor (beta chain) was identified in a study of cytomegalovirus exposure and HLA in healthy donors. For the study at large: The approximately 120 validation repertoires were reported in a later analysis to have been generated on the same platform as the roughly 720 first-cohort repertoires.

The CDR3 length is 15 residues. Germline values: CDR1 SGHRS, CDR2 YFSETQ. V shed 4 bases, J shed 0 bases, and the junction held 3 bases outside the gene matches. This table comes from immunoSEQ multiplex PCR, and its TCRdb copy is limited to in-frame clones, with some not included. There are 130,000 to 150,000 clones in the sample; approximately 88% occur only once, and less than 5.5% lies in the top ten. V is TRBV5-1 and J is TRBJ2-1; 8 nucleotides agree with TRBD2. Material: PBMCs. The TCR was taken from a man aged 18 to 29 in good health and CMV-seropositive. CDR3 loop: CASSESGSSYNEQFF. In DNA form, the CDR3 reads TGCGCCAGCAGCGAAAGCGGGAGCTCCTACAATGAGCAGTTCTTC.